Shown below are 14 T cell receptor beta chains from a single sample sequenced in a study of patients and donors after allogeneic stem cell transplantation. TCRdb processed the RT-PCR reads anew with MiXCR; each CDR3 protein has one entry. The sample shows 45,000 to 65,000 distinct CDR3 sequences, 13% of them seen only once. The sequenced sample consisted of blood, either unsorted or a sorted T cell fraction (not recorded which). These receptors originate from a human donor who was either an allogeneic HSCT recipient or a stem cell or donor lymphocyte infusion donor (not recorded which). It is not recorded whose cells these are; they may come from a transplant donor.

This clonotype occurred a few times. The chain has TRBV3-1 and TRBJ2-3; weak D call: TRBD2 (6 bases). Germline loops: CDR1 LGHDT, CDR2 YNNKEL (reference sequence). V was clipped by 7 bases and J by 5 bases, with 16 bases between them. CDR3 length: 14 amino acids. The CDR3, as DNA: TGTGCCAGCACCGGGACTCTTCTCTTAGATACGCAGTATTTT. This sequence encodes CASTGTLLLDTQYF.

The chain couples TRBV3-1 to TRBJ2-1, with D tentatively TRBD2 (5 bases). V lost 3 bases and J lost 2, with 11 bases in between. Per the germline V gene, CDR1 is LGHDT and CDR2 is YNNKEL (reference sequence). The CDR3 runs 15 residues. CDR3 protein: CASSQKLVPYNEQFF. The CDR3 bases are TGTGCCAGCAGCCAGAAACTAGTGCCCTACAATGAGCAGTTCTTC.

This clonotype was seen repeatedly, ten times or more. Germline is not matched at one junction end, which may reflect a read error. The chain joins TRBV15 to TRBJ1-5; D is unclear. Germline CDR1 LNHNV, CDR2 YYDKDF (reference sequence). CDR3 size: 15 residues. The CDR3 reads CATSRDPLSNQPQHF. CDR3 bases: TGTGCCACCAGCCGAGATCCGCTTAGCAATCAGCCCCAGCATTTT.

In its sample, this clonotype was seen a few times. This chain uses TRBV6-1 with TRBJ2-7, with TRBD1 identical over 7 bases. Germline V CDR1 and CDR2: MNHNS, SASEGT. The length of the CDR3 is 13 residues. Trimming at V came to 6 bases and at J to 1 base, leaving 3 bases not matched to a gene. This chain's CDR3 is CASRGDSSYEQYF. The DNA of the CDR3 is TGTGCCAGCAGGGGGGACAGTTCCTACGAGCAGTACTTC.

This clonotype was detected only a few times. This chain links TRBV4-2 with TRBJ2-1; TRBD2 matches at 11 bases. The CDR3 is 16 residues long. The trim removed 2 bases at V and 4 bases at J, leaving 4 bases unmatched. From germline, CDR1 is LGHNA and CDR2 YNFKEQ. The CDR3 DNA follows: TGTGCCAGCAGCCAAACCGGGACTAGCGGTTACAATGAGCAGTTCTTC. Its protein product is CASSQTGTSGYNEQFF.

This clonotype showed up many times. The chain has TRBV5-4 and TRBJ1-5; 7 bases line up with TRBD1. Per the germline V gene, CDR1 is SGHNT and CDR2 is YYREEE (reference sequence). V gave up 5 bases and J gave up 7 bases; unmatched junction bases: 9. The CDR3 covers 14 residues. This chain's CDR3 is CASRHRQGEQPQHF. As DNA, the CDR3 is TGTGCCAGCAGACACCGACAGGGCGAGCAGCCCCAGCATTTT. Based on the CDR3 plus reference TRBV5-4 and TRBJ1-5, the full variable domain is ETGVTQSPTHLIKTRGQQVTLRCSSQSGHNTVSWYQQALGQGPQFIFQYYREEENGRGNFPPRFSGLQFPNYSSELNVNALELDDSALYLCASRHRQGEQPQHFGDGTRLSIL.

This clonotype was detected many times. This CDR3 is CASSYLLAGTGPEAFF. Written as DNA, the CDR3 is TGTGCCAGCAGTTACCTCCTCGCCGGGACAGGGCCTGAAGCTTTCTTT. The chain uses TRBV6-5 and TRBJ1-1; 9 positions match TRBD1. Trimming cost V 2 bases and J 6 bases; bases outside gene matches: 10. The CDR3 contains 16 residues. From germline, CDR1 is MNHEY and CDR2 SVGAGI.

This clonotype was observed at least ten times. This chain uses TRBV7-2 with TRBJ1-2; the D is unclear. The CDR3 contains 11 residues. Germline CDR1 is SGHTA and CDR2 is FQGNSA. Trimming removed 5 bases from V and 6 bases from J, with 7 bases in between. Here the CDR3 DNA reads TGTGCCAGCAGCCCCTTCGATGGCTACACCTTC. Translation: CASSPFDGYTF.

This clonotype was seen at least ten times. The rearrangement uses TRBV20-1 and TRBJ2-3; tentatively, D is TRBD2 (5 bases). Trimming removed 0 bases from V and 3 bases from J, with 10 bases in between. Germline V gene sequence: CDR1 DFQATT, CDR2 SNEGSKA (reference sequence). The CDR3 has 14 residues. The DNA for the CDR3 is TGCAGTGCTAGAGATCGTTGGAGGACAGATACGCAGTATTTT. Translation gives CSARDRWRTDTQYF.

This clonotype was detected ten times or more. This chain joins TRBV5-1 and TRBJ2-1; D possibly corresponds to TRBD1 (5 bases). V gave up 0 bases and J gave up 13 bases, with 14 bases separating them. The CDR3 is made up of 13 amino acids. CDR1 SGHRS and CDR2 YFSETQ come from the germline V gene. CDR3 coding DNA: TGCGCCAGCAGCTTGGACAGGCCGTCCCCCCAGTTCTTC. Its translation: CASSLDRPSPQFF.

CDR3 protein: CASSFSGLAVYEQYF. For the CDR3, the DNA is TGTGCCAGCAGCTTCTCGGGACTAGCGGTATACGAGCAGTACTTC. This chain uses TRBV5-6 with TRBJ2-7, with 11 nucleotides matching TRBD2. V lost 2 bases and J lost 4; bases outside the gene matches: 5. CDR3 length equals 15 residues. Germline V gene data show CDR1 as SGHDT and CDR2 as YYEEEE.

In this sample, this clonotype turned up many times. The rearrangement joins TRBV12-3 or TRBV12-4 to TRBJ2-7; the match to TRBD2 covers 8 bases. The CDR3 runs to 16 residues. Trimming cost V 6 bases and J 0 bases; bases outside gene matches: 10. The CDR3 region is CASRPSTSGYSYEQYF. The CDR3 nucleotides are TGTGCCAGCAGGCCGAGCACTAGCGGTTACTCCTACGAGCAGTACTTC.

The CDR3 sequence: CSVEDSGLSTDTQYF. Written as DNA, the CDR3 is TGCAGCGTTGAAGATTCAGGGCTTAGCACAGATACGCAGTATTTT. V and J are TRBV29-1 and TRBJ2-3, with D maybe TRBD1 (5 bases). The length of the CDR3 is 15 residues. Germline V gene data show CDR1 as SQVTM and CDR2 as ANQGSEA. V shed 0 bases and J shed 0 bases, with 10 bases lying between them.

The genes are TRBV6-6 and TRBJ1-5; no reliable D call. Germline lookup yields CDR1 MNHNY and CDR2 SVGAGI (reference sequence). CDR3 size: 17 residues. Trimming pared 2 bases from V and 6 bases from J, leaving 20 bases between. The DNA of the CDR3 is TGTGCCAGCAGTTACCCGGAAATAGACACGGCGGGTCAGCCCCAGCATTTT. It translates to CASSYPEIDTAGQPQHF.